This T cell receptor (beta chain) was profiled in a study of blood T cell repertoires in COVID-19. About the research overall: Donors in the United States, Italy and Spain gave samples during acute or convalescent COVID-19.

Original handling: Using reference gene primer amplification, nucleated cell counts were estimated. The repertoire was sequenced with immunoSEQ multiplex PCR; TCRdb's copy has only in-frame clones and lacks some. V, J and clone size were drawn from that table, and D and trimming were deduced from the DNA. The repertoire holds about 130,000 clones, with more than 90% as singletons. Trimming left V 5 bases short and J 6 bases short, with 12 bases between. The CDR3 is 13 residues long. CDR1 SGHTA and CDR2 FQGNSA come from the germline V gene. This receptor was obtained from a man between 45 and 60 years old with active COVID-19. The sequenced sample was peripheral blood. This rearrangement joins TRBV7-2 to TRBJ2-3; TRBD2 is a possible D gene (6 bases). The CDR3 is CASSRVGSDTQYF. The CDR3 DNA is TGTGCCAGCAGCCGCGTCGGGAGCGATACGCAGTATTTT.